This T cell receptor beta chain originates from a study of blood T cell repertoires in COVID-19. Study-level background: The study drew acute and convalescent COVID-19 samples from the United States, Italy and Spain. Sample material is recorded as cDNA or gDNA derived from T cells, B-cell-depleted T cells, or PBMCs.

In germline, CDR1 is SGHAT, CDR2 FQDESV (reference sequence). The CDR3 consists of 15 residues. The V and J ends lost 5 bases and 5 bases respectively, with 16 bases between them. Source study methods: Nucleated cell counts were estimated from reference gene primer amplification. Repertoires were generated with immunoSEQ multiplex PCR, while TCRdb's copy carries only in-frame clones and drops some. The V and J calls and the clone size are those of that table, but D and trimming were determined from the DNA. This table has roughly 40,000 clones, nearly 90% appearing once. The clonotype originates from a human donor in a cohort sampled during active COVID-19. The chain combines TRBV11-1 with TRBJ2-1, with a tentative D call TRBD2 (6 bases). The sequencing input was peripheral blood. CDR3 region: CASSARGWGDNEQFF. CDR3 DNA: TGTGCCAGCAGCGCACGAGGATGGGGGGACAATGAGCAGTTCTTC.